This TCR beta chain is drawn from a study of CD8 T cells in Susac syndrome. About this clonotype: Its target is unknown.

A quantity of about 0.45 to 1 ug RNA underwent reverse transcription using random hexamers. TCRdb itself ran the immunoSEQ multiplex PCR reads through MiXCR, one entry per CDR3 protein. This table holds a few hundred thousand distinct CDR3 sequences, 80% to 95% found once. CD8+ and CD4+ T cells circulating in blood were sequenced for TCR beta. Overall study findings and caveats: The study recognized that the number of individuals in its TCR sequencing and HLA analysis was relatively small.

V dropped 3 bases and J dropped 3 bases, with 8 bases sitting between them. The CDR3 has 13 residues. The source is a human donor with multiple sclerosis. Sequencing was performed on CD8+ T cells from PBMCs. The genes are TRBV12-3 or TRBV12-4 and TRBJ1-1; D ambiguous. The CDR3 here is CASSFEGDTEAFF. Here the CDR3 DNA reads TGTGCCAGCAGTTTCGAAGGAGACACTGAAGCTTTCTTT.